Presented here are 17 T cell receptor beta chains from one specimen sequenced in a study of identifying expanded T cells in peripheral blood. TCRdb's table, derived via immunoSEQ multiplex PCR, lists solely in-frame clones and lacks some. The data show 110,000 or so clones, about 88% seen once. Sequencing input: blood. Receptor source: a person aged 18 to 75 in good health.

The J gene is TRBJ2-1, the V gene TRBV19; 8 nucleotides line up with TRBD1. The V gene's germline CDR1 is LNHDA and CDR2 SQIVND (reference sequence). The junction had 4 bases not matched to a gene; V was cut back by 0 bases and J by 3 bases. The CDR3 has 16 residues. The CDR3 protein is CASSIEGDRYYNEQFF. The CDR3 nucleotides read TGTGCCAGTAGTATAGAAGGGGACAGGTACTACAATGAGCAGTTCTTC. Combining the CDR3 with reference TRBV19 and TRBJ2-1 gives the whole variable domain DGGITQSPKYLFRKEGQNVTLSCEQNLNHDAMYWYRQDPGQGLRLIYYSQIVNDFQKGDIAEGYSVSREKKESFPLTVTSAQKNPTAFYLCASSIEGDRYYNEQFFGPGTRLTVL.

This chain's CDR3 is CASSPDRLALNTGELFF. CDR3 nucleotides: TGTGCCAGCTCACCGGACAGGCTAGCCCTGAACACCGGGGAGCTGTTTTTT. This chain joins TRBV18 and TRBJ2-2; 7 bases are a match to TRBD1. The V segment lost 3 bases and the J segment 1 base; nucleotides outside the gene matches: 8. The CDR3 covers 17 residues. Germline V gene lookup returns CDR1 KGHSH and CDR2 LQKENI.

V gene TRBV29-1 combines with J gene TRBJ2-3; 9 bases are shared with TRBD2. V trimming: 7 bases; J trimming: 5 bases; junction bases outside the gene matches: 13. Germline V CDR1 and CDR2: SQVTM, ANQGSEA. The CDR3 is made up of 15 amino acids. The CDR3 DNA is TGCAGCGCTGTAGCGGGAGAGGGAGGTGGAGATACGCAGTATTTT. This encodes CSAVAGEGGGDTQYF.

J is TRBJ2-5 and V is TRBV5-1; possible D gene TRBD1, 6 bases. Germline CDR1 is SGHRS and CDR2 is YFSETQ. This CDR3 contains 16 residues. The V end lost 4 bases, the J end lost 4 bases, and 20 bases lay between the germline ends. DNA for the CDR3: TGCGCCAGCAGCGTACAGGGTCCAACTGGGGGAGAGACCCAGTACTTC. It is translated as CASSVQGPTGGETQYF.

This clone was counted a single time. V usage is TRBV27 and J usage is TRBJ2-3, with TRBD1 matching over 7 bases. Germline assignment: CDR1 MNHEY and CDR2 SMNVEV (reference sequence). Trimming removed 3 bases from V and 0 bases from J; junction bases left unmatched: 3. This CDR3 has 15 amino acids. The CDR3 sequence is CASSLGQISTDTQYF. CDR3 bases: TGTGCCAGCAGTTTGGGACAGATCAGCACAGATACGCAGTATTTT.

The genes are TRBV6-5 and TRBJ2-2; no definite D call. Trimming cost V 3 bases and J 0 bases, with 11 bases left between them. The germline V gene has CDR1 MNHEY and CDR2 SVGAGI. The CDR3 consists of 16 residues. The CDR3 here is CASSYWSQSNTGELFF. In DNA, the CDR3 is TGTGCCAGCAGTTATTGGAGCCAATCGAACACCGGGGAGCTGTTTTTT.

The gene calls are TRBV27 and TRBJ2-2, with 8 bases identical to TRBD2. The CDR3 contains 16 residues. With V trimmed by 5 bases and J by 1 base, 6 bases remained unmatched. Germline-derived CDR1 and CDR2 are MNHEY and SMNVEV (reference sequence). For the CDR3, the DNA is TGTGCCAGCAGTAAACCGGGACTAGGGAACACCGGGGAGCTGTTTTTT. Its translation is CASSKPGLGNTGELFF.

This clone was counted between two and nine times. The same CDR3 is also encoded by other DNA sequences in this sample. The rearrangement uses TRBV5-1 and TRBJ2-7; D gene unclear. Germline V gives CDR1 SGHRS, CDR2 YFSETQ. Trimming took off 0 bases at V and 3 bases at J, with 7 bases between the two ends. The CDR3 contains 13 residues. The CDR3 here is CASSLERYYEQYF. The CDR3 DNA reads as TGCGCCAGCAGCTTGGAGAGATACTACGAGCAGTACTTC.

J is TRBJ1-3 and V is TRBV5-1; D is uncertain. This CDR3 is built from 15 residues. Germline V gene lookup returns CDR1 SGHRS and CDR2 YFSETQ. Between the trimmed V and J ends, which lost 0 bases and 0 bases, there was a span of 7 bases. CDR3 DNA sequence: TGCGCCAGCAGCTTGGACGGAAACTCTGGAAACACCATATATTTT. Translating it yields CASSLDGNSGNTIYF. Full variable domain (missing parts from reference TRBV5-1 and TRBJ1-3): KAGVTQTPRYLIKTRGQQVTLSCSPISGHRSVSWYQQTPGQGLQFLFEYFSETQRNKGNFPGRFSGRQFSNSRSEMNVSTLELGDSALYLCASSLDGNSGNTIYFGEGSWLTVV.

The rearrangement links TRBV6-6 to TRBJ2-7; 9 bases match TRBD1. CDR1 and CDR2 (germline): MNHNY, SVGAGI (reference sequence). The trim removed 5 bases at V and 1 base at J, leaving 3 bases unmatched. The CDR3 extends over 14 amino acids. CDR3: CASSTGTGSYEQYF. The DNA for the CDR3 is TGTGCCAGCAGTACCGGGACAGGGTCCTACGAGCAGTACTTC.

The gene calls are TRBV5-1 and TRBJ2-5, with TRBD2 matching over 10 bases. From germline, CDR1 is SGHRS and CDR2 YFSETQ. V trimming: 6 bases; J trimming: 6 bases; junction bases outside the gene matches: 11. This CDR3 spans 15 amino acids. CDR3 in DNA: TGCGCCAGCACCCTAACCGGGACTAGCGAGAAGACCCAGTACTTC. Translating it yields CASTLTGTSEKTQYF.

The V and J genes are TRBV7-2 and TRBJ2-1, with D possibly being TRBD2 (7 bases). CDR3 size: 16 residues. V lost 0 bases and J lost 9, with 18 bases in between. Per the germline V gene, CDR1 is SGHTA and CDR2 is FQGNSA. CDR3 DNA sequence: TGTGCCAGCAGCTTAGCCCGGTTAGTAGGGGGGGGTGAGCAGTTCTTC. Protein product: CASSLARLVGGGEQFF.

V and J are TRBV2 and TRBJ2-5; TRBD1 aligns across 12 bases. V lost 5 bases to trimming and J lost 4 bases; unmatched junction nucleotides: 8. This CDR3 contains 16 residues. Germline CDR1 and CDR2: SNHLY and FYNNEI. The CDR3 DNA reads as TGTGCCAGCAGTCCGGGACAGGGGGCGTTCGGAGAGACCCAGTACTTC. Its translation: CASSPGQGAFGETQYF.

The J gene is TRBJ1-4, the V gene TRBV19; 8 bases agree with TRBD1. The V segment lost 10 bases and the J segment 8 bases; nucleotides outside the gene matches: 6. Germline V gene sequence: CDR1 LNHDA, CDR2 SQIVND (reference sequence). This CDR3 region has 12 residues. The CDR3 DNA follows: TGTGCCACCCAGGGGGCCGGGGAAAAACTGTTTTTT. Protein: CATQGAGEKLFF.

The rearrangement links TRBV19 to TRBJ1-5; no firm D call. CDR3 size: 17 residues. Germline V CDR1 and CDR2: LNHDA, SQIVND (reference sequence). The V and J ends lost 5 bases and 0 bases respectively, with 17 bases between them. CDR3 DNA: TGTGCCAGTAGTGTCACGGCGGCTTCAGATAGCAATCAGCCCCAGCATTTT. As protein: CASSVTAASDSNQPQHF.

The chain is built from TRBV2 and TRBJ1-2, with 7 bases lining up with TRBD1. Germline CDR1 and CDR2: SNHLY and FYNNEI. This CDR3 region has 13 residues. V was clipped by 3 bases and J by 4 bases; unmatched bases: 2. The CDR3 sequence: CASSENRGYGYTF. The CDR3 bases are TGTGCCAGCAGTGAGAACAGGGGCTATGGCTACACCTTC.

The sample holds a few counts of this clone. The chain uses TRBV5-1 and TRBJ2-3; 9 bases match TRBD1. The CDR3 consists of 18 residues. With V trimmed by 4 bases and J by 2 bases, 14 bases remained unmatched. In germline, CDR1 is SGHRS, CDR2 YFSETQ. As DNA, the CDR3 is TGCGCCAGCAGCCGCAATGCCCGGGACAGGGCCCTCACAGATACGCAGTATTTT. It encodes CASSRNARDRALTDTQYF.